This T cell receptor beta chain stems from a study of blood T cell repertoires in COVID-19. Study details: PBMCs, B-cell-depleted T cells, or T cells were the source of the cDNA or gDNA that made up the material.

A Seattle source enrolled patients during active infection and followed them longitudinally. V was pared by 5 bases and J by 6 bases, with 17 bases between. In germline, CDR1 is MNHEY, CDR2 SVGAGI. The CDR3 has 15 amino acids. Original processing methods: Cell counts per sample came from amplifying reference gene primers. Profiling relied on immunoSEQ multiplex PCR, and the TCRdb table lists in-frame clones only, not all of them. D and trimming were read from the DNA, whereas the V and J calls and clone size are those reported in that table. The repertoire includes roughly 350,000 clones, about 90% of them detected once, and about 10% sits in the top ten.

The sequence was collected from a woman in her twenties or thirties with COVID-19, enrolled during active disease. Source material: peripheral blood. The chain couples TRBV6-5 to TRBJ1-5, with a weak D call TRBD1 (6 bases). The CDR3 coding sequence is TGTGCCAGCAGTCCCGCAGGGGCCGCCCGTCAGCCCCAGCATTTT. Translated: CASSPAGAARQPQHF.